The 4 T cell receptor beta chains presented below share a single source sample, sequenced in a study of regulatory T cells in long-lasting Graves disease. Time point here: persistent/refractory GD, antithyroid drugs over 5 years with positive TRAb. With RNA extracted from PBMCs as input, the TCR library was made. Library construction for TCR beta used iRepertoire HTBI primers and Arm-PCR of CDR3 regions. TCRdb reprocessed the multiplex PCR reads with MiXCR, giving one entry per CDR3 protein. The sample contains about 290,000 distinct CDR3 sequences, 20% to 25% of which appear only once. The source was peripheral blood mononuclear cells (PBMCs), collected when the disease was refractory, from a patient treated with antithyroid drugs. These receptors all come from a female donor with Graves disease.

About this clonotype itself: A much larger clone is a single base away; this may be a read error. This chain connects TRBV6-9 to TRBJ1-6; D is perhaps TRBD1 (6 bases). The CDR3 is made up of 15 amino acids. Per the germline V gene, CDR1 is MNHGY and CDR2 is SVAAGI. The DNA of the CDR3 is TGTGCCAGCAGTTACGGGGCAGGGGATTCTTCACCCCCCCACTTT. Amino acid sequence: CASSYGAGDSSPPHF.

Of note for this clonotype: The junction departs from germline at one end; a sequencing error may be responsible. The rearrangement uses TRBV30 and TRBJ1-4; 7 bases line up with TRBD1. This CDR3 has 12 residues. Germline V gene lookup returns CDR1 GTSNPN and CDR2 SVGIG (reference sequence). CDR3 residues: CAWSIEMGTVSF. For the CDR3, the DNA is TGTGCCTGGAGTATCGAAATGGGGACAGTATCATTT. Supplemented by reference TRBV30 and TRBJ1-4, the full variable domain reads SQTIHQWPATLVQPVGSPLSLECTVEGTSNPNLYWYRQAAGRGLQLLFYSVGIGQISSEVPQNLSASRPQDRQFILSSKKLLLSDSGFYLCAWSIEMGTVSFGSGTQLSVL.

The V call is TRBV2, the J call TRBJ2-1; D may match TRBD1 or TRBD2 (5 bases each). The V end was cut by 7 bases, the J end by 4 bases, with 20 bases between. Germline V gives CDR1 SNHLY, CDR2 FYNNEI. There are 16 residues in the CDR3. CDR3 protein: CASNLGASPVYNEQFF. CDR3 coding DNA: TGTGCCAGCAATCTCGGGGCCTCGCCGGTTTACAATGAGCAGTTCTTC.

V gene TRBV14 combines with J gene TRBJ2-2; D is uncertain. Trimming shortened V by 0 bases and J by 4 bases, and 12 bases separated the two germline ends. The CDR3 loop spans 16 amino acids. The germline CDR1 and CDR2 sequences are SGHDN and FVKESK. CDR3: CASSQDIVQFTGELFF. Written as DNA, the CDR3 is TGTGCCAGCAGCCAAGATATAGTACAGTTCACCGGGGAGCTGTTTTTT.